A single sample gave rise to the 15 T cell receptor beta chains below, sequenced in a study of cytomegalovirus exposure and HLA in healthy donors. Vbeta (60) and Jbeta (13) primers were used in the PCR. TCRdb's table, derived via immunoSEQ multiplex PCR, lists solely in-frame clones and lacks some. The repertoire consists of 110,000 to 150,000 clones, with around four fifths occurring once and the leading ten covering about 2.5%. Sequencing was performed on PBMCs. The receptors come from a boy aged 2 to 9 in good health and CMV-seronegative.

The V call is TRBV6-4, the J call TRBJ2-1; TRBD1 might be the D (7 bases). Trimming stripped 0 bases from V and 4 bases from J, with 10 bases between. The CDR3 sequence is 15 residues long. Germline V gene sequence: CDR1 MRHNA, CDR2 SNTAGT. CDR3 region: CASSDSQGGYNEQFF. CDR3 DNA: TGTGCCAGCAGTGACTCCCAGGGGGGATACAATGAGCAGTTCTTC.

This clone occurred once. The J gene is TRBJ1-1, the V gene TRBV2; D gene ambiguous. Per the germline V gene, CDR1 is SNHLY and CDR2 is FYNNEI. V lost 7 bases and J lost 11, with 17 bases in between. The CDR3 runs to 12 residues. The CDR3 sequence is CASNPDFRDAFF. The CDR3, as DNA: TGTGCCAGCAACCCTGACTTTCGTGACGCTTTCTTT.

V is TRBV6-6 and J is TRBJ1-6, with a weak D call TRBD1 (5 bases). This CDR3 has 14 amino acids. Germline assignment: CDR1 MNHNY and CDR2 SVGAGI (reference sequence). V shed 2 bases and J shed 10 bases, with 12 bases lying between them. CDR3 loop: CASSYRGEESPLHF. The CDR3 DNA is TGTGCCAGCAGTTACAGAGGGGAGGAATCACCCCTCCACTTT.

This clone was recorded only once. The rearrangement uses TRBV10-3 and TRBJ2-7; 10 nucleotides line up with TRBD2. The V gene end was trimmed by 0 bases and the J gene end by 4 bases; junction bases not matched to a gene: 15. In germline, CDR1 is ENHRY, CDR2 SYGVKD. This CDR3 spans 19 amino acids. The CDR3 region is CAISESSRASGSHGYEQYF. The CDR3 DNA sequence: TGTGCCATCAGTGAGTCGAGTCGGGCTAGCGGGAGCCATGGTTACGAGCAGTACTTC.

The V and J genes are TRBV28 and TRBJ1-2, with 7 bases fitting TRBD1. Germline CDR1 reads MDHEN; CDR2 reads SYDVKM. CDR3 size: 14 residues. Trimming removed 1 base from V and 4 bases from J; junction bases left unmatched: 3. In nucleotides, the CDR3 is TGTGCCAGCAGTTTATTGGCAGGGGGCTATGGCTACACCTTC. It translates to CASSLLAGGYGYTF.

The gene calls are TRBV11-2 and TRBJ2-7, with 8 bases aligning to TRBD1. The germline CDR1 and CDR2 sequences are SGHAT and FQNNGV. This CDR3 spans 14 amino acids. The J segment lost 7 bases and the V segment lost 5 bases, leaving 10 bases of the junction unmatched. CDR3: CASSPRTGFREQYF. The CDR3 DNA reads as TGTGCCAGCAGCCCACGGACAGGGTTTCGGGAGCAGTACTTC.

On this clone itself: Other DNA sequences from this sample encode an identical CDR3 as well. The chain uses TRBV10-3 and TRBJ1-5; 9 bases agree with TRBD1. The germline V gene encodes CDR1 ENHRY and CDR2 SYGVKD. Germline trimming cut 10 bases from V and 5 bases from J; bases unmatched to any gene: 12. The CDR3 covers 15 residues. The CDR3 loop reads CATDRGDISDQPQHF. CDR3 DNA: TGTGCCACCGACAGGGGGGATATTTCCGATCAGCCCCAGCATTTT.

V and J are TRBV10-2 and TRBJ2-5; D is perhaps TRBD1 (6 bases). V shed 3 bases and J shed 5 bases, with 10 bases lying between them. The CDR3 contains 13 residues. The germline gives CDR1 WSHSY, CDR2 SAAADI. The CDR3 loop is CASSEHQGETQYF. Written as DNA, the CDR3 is TGCGCCAGCAGTGAACACCAGGGGGAGACCCAGTACTTC.

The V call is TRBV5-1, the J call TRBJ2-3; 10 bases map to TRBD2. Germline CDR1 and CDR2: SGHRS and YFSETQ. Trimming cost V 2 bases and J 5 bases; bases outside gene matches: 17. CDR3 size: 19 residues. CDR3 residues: CASSFLGSGGPYLEDTQYF. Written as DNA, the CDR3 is TGCGCCAGCAGCTTCTTGGGTAGCGGGGGGCCTTACCTCGAAGATACGCAGTATTTT. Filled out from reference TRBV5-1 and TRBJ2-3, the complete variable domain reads KAGVTQTPRYLIKTRGQQVTLSCSPISGHRSVSWYQQTPGQGLQFLFEYFSETQRNKGNFPGRFSGRQFSNSRSEMNVSTLELGDSALYLCASSFLGSGGPYLEDTQYFGPGTRLTVL.

CDR3 nucleotides: TGTGCCAGCAGCTTCTCAGGGGGTTCCGAGCAGTACTTC. This translates into CASSFSGGSEQYF. The V gene is TRBV11-2, the J gene TRBJ2-7, with TRBD1 matching over 7 bases. Germline values: CDR1 SGHAT, CDR2 FQNNGV. CDR3 length equals 13 residues. Trimming removed 3 bases from V and 6 bases from J; junction bases left unmatched: 5.

The CDR3 loop reads CASSIVFSAVYEQYF. CDR3 in DNA: TGTGCCAGTAGTATAGTTTTTTCCGCGGTCTACGAGCAGTACTTC. The rearrangement uses TRBV19 and TRBJ2-7; D gene unclear. There are 15 residues in the CDR3. Trimming took off 1 base at V and 3 bases at J, with 13 bases between the two ends. Germline CDR1 and CDR2: LNHDA and SQIVND (reference sequence).

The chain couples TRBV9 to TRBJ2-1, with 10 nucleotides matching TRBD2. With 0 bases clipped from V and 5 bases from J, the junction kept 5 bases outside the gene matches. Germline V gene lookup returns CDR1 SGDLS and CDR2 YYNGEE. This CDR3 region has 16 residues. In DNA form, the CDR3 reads TGTGCCAGCAGCGTAGTAGCGGGAGGATCACACAATGAGCAGTTCTTC. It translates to CASSVVAGGSHNEQFF. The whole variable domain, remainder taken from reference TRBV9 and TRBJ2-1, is DSGVTQTPKHLITATGQRVTLRCSPRSGDLSVYWYQQSLDQGLQFLIQYYNGEERAKGNILERFSAQQFPDLHSELNLSSLELGDSALYFCASSVVAGGSHNEQFFGPGTRLTVL.

The CDR3 sequence is CSVDRSGYTF. CDR3 DNA sequence: TGCAGCGTTGACAGATCTGGCTACACCTTC. The V and J genes are TRBV29-1 and TRBJ1-2; D gene ambiguous. The CDR3 has 10 residues. Between the trimmed V and J ends, which lost 3 bases and 7 bases, there was a span of 6 bases. CDR1 and CDR2 (germline): SQVTM, ANQGSEA.

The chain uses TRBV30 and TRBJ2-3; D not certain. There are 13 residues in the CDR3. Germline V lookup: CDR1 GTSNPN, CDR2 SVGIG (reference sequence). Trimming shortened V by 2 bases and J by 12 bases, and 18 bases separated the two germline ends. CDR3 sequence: CAWSLSSHLPQYF. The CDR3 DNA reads TGTGCCTGGAGTCTGTCCTCGCACTTGCCACAGTATTTT.

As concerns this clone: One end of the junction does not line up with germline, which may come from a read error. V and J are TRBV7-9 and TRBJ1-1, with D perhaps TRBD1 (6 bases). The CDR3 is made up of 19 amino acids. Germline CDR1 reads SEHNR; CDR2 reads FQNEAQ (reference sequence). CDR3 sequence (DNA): TGTTCCAGCAGCTTAGTATTGCGGGGGGCGTCCCTTTGGGGTACTGAAGCTTTCTTT. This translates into CSSSLVLRGASLWGTEAFF.